This record concerns one T cell receptor beta chain sequence. The entry originates in a study of cytomegalovirus exposure and HLA in healthy donors. With 60 Vbeta and 13 Jbeta primers, the PCR was carried out. Measured with immunoSEQ multiplex PCR; TCRdb has only the in-frame clones, and not every one. This sample yields tens of thousands of clones, of which nearly 80% are seen a single time; 8% to 10% belongs to the top ten. Germline CDR1 reads MRHNA; CDR2 reads SNTAGT. Deletions cut 2 bases from V and 2 bases from J, with 11 bases between. This CDR3 has 15 amino acids. The origin of this receptor is a woman between 40 and 55 years old in good health and CMV-seropositive. Input material: PBMCs. The chain uses TRBV6-4 and TRBJ2-3; D might be TRBD2 (6 bases). CDR3 region: CASSDRLDFTDTQYF. CDR3 DNA sequence: TGTGCCAGCAGTGACCGACTAGACTTCACAGATACGCAGTATTTT.